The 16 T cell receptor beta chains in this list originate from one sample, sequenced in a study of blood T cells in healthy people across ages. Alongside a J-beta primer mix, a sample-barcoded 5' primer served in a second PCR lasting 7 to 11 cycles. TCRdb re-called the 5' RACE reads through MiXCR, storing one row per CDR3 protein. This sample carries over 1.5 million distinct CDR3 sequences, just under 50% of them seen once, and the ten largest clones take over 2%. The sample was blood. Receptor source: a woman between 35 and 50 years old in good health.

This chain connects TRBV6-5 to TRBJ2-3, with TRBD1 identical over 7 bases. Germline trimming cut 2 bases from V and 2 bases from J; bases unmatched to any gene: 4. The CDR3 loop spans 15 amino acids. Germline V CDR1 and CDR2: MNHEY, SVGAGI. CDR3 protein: CASSYRTGYTDTQYF. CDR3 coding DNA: TGTGCCAGCAGTTACCGGACAGGTTACACAGATACGCAGTATTTT.

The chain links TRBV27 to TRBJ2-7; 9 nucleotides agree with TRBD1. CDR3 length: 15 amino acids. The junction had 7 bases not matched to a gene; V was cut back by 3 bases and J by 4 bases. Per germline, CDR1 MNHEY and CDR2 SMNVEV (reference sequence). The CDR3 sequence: CASSFSGQGRYEQYF. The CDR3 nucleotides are TGTGCCAGCAGTTTTTCCGGACAGGGGCGATACGAGCAGTACTTC.

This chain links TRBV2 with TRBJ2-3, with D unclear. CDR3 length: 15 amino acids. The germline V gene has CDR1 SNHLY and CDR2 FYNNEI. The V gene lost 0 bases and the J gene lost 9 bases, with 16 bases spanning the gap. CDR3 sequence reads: CASSEASEVADTQYF. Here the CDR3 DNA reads TGTGCCAGCAGTGAAGCGTCCGAAGTAGCCGACACGCAGTATTTT.

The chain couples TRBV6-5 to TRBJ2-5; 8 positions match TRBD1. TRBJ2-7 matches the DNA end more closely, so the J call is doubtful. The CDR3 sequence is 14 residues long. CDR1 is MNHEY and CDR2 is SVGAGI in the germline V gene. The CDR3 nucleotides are TGTGCCAGCAGTCACCGACAGGGGACGGGCGAGCAGTACTTC. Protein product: CASSHRQGTGEQYF.

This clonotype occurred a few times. The CDR3 DNA is TGTGCCACTGCTACAGGTCCCTACGAGCAGTACTTC. Protein: CATATGPYEQYF. The chain is built from TRBV28 and TRBJ2-7; perhaps TRBD1 as D (5 bases). CDR1 and CDR2 from the germline V gene are MDHEN and SYDVKM. The CDR3 extends over 12 amino acids. Trimming stripped 10 bases from V and 2 bases from J, with 12 bases between.

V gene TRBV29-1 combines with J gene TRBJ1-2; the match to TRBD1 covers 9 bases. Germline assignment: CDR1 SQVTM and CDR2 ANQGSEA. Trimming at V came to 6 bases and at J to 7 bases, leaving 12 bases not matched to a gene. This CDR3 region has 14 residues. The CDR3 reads CSVDGTGKMSGYTF. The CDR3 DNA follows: TGCAGCGTGGATGGGACAGGGAAGATGAGTGGCTACACCTTC.

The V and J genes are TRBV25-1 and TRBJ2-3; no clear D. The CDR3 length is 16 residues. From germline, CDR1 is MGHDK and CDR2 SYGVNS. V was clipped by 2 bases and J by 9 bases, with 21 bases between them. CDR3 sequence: CASSERIGGDGWTQYF. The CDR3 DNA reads TGTGCCAGCAGTGAACGAATCGGCGGCGACGGTTGGACGCAGTATTTT.

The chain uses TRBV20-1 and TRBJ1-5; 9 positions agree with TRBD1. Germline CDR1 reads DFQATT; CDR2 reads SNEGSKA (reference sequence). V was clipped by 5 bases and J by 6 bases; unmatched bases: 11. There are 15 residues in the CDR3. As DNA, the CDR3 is TGCAGTGCTCAGACTACAGACAGGGGGGGTCAGCCCCAGCATTTT. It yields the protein CSAQTTDRGGQPQHF.

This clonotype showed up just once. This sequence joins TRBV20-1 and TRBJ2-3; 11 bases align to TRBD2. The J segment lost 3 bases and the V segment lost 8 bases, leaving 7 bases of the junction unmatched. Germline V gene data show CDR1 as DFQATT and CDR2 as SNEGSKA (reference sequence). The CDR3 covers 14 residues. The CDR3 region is CSRALAGGTDTQYF. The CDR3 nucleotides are TGCAGTCGGGCCCTAGCGGGGGGAACAGATACGCAGTATTTT.

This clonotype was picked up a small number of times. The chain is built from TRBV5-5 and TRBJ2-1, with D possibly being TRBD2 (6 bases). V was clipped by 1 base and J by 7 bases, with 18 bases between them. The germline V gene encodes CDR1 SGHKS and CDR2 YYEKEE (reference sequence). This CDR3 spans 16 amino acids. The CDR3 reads CASSLISGGVGNEQFF. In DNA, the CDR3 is TGTGCCAGCAGCTTGATCTCAGGCGGGGTAGGAAATGAGCAGTTCTTC.

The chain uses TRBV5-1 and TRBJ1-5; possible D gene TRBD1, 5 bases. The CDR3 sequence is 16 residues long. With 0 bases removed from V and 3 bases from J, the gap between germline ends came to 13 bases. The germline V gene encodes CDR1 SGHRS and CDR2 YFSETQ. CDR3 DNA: TGCGCCAGCAGCTTGGAAGGCCCAGGGTCCAATCAGCCCCAGCATTTT. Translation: CASSLEGPGSNQPQHF.

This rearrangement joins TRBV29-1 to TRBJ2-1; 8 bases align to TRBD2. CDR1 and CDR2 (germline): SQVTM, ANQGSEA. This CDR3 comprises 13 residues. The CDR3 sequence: CRGSGGAGSEQFF. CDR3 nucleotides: TGCAGGGGCTCGGGGGGGGCAGGGAGTGAGCAGTTCTTC.

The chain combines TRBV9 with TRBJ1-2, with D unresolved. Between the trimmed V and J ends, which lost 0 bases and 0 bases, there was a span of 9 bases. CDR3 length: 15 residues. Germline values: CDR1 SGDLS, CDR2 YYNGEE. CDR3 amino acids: CASSVETAANYGYTF. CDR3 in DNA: TGTGCCAGCAGCGTAGAAACAGCCGCTAACTATGGCTACACCTTC.

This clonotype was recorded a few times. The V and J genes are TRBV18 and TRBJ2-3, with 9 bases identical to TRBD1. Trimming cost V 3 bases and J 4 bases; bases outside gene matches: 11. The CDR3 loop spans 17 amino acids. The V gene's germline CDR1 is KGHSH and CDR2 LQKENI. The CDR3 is CASSPSAGTGISDTQYF. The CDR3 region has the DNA TGTGCCAGCTCACCGTCCGCCGGGACAGGGATCTCAGATACGCAGTATTTT.

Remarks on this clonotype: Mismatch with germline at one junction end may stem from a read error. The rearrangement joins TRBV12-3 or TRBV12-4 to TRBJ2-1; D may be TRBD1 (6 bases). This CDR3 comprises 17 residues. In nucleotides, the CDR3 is TGTACCAGCAGTTTAGAGATGGGGGCACGCTCCTACAATGAGCAGTTCTTC. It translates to CTSSLEMGARSYNEQFF.

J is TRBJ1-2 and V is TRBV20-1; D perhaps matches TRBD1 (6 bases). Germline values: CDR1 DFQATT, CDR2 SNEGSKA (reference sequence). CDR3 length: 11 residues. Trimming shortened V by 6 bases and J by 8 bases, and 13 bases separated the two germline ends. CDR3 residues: CSAPDSQGYTF. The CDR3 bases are TGCAGTGCCCCGGACAGTCAAGGCTACACCTTC.